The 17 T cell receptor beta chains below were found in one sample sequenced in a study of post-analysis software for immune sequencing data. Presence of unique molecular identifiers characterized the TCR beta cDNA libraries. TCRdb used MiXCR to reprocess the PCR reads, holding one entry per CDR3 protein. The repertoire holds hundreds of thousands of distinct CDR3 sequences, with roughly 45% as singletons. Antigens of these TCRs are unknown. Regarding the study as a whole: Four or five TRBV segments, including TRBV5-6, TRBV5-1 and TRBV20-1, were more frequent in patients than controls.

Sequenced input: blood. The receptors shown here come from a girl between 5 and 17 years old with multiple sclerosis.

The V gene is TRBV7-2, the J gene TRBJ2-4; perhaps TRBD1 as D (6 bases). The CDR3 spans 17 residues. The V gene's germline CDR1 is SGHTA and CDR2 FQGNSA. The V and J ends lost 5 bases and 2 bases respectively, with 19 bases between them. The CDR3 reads CASSPLDRNRSKNIQYF. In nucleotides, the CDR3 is TGTGCCAGCAGCCCCCTCGACAGGAATCGGTCCAAAAACATTCAGTACTTC. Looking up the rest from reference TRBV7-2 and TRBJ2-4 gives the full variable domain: GAGVSQSPSNKVTEKGKDVELRCDPISGHTALYWYRQSLGQGLEFLIYFQGNSAPDKSGLPSDRFSAERTGGSVSTLTIQRTQQEDSAVYLCASSPLDRNRSKNIQYFGAGTRLSVL.

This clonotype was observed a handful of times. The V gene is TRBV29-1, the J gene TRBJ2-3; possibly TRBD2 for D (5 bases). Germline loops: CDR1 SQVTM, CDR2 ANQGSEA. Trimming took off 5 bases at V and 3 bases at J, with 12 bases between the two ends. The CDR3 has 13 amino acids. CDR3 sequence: CSVRTRLTDTQYF. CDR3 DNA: TGCAGCGTTCGGACTCGTCTGACAGATACGCAGTATTTT.

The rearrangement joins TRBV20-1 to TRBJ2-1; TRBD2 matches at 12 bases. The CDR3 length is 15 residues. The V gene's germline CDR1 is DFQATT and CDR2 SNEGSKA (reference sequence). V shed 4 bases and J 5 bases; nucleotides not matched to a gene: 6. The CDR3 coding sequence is TGCAGTGCTAAGGGACTAGCGGGTGCCAACAATGAGCAGTTCTTC. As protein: CSAKGLAGANNEQFF.

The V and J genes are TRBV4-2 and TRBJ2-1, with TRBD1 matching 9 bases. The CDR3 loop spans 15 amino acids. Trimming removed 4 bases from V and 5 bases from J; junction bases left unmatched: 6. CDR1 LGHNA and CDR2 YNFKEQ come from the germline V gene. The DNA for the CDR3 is TGTGCCAGCAGCCCTTCGGGACAGGGAGACAATGAGCAGTTCTTC. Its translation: CASSPSGQGDNEQFF.

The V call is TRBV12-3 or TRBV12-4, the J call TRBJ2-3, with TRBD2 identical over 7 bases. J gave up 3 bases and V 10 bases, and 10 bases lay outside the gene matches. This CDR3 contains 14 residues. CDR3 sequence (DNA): TGTGCCATTAGGACTAGAGGGAGAACAGATACGCAGTATTTT. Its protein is CAIRTRGRTDTQYF.

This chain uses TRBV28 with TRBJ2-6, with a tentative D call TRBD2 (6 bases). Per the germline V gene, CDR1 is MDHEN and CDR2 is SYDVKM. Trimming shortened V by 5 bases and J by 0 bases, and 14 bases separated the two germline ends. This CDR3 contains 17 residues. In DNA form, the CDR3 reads TGTGCCAGCAGTCCTAGCGAGCTCCCCTCTGGGGCCAACGTCCTGACTTTC. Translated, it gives CASSPSELPSGANVLTF.

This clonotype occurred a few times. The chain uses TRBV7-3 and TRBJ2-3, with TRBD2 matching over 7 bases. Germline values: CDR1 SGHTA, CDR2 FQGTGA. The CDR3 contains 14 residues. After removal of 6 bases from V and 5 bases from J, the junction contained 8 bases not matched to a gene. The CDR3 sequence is CASSDAGAEDTQYF. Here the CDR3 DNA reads TGTGCCAGCAGTGATGCGGGAGCGGAAGATACGCAGTATTTT.

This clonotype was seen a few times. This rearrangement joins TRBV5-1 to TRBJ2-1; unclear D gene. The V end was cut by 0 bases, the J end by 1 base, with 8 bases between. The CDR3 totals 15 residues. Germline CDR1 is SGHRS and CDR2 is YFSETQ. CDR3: CASSLGEASYNEQFF. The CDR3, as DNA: TGCGCCAGCAGCTTGGGTGAGGCGTCCTACAATGAGCAGTTCTTC. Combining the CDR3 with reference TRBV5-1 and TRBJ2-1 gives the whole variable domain KAGVTQTPRYLIKTRGQQVTLSCSPISGHRSVSWYQQTPGQGLQFLFEYFSETQRNKGNFPGRFSGRQFSNSRSEMNVSTLELGDSALYLCASSLGEASYNEQFFGPGTRLTVL.

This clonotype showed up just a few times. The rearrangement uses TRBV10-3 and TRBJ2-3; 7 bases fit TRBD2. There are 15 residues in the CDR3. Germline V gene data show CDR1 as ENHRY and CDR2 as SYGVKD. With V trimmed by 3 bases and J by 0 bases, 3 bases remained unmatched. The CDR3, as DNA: TGTGCCATCAGTGACGGGGGGACTAGCACAGATACGCAGTATTTT. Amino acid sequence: CAISDGGTSTDTQYF.

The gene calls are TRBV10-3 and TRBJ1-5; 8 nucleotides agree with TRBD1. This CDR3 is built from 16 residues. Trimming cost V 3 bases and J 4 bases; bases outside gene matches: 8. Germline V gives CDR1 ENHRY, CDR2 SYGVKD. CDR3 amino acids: CAISDPGTGLNQPQHF. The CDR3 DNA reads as TGTGCCATCAGTGACCCCGGGACAGGCTTAAATCAGCCCCAGCATTTT.

The CDR3 nucleotides are TGTGCCAGCAGCACCCGGGACCGAGACACAGATACGCAGTATTTT. Amino acid sequence: CASSTRDRDTDTQYF. This chain connects TRBV7-9 to TRBJ2-3, with D possibly being TRBD1 or TRBD2 (5 bases each). Trimming cost V 5 bases and J 2 bases, with 14 bases left between them. The V gene's germline CDR1 is SEHNR and CDR2 FQNEAQ (reference sequence). This CDR3 has 15 amino acids.

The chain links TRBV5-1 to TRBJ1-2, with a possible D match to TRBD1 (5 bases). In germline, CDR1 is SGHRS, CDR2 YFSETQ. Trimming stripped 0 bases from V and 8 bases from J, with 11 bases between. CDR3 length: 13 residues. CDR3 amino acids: CASSLDGAQGYTF. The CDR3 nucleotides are TGCGCCAGCAGCTTGGATGGGGCGCAAGGCTACACCTTC. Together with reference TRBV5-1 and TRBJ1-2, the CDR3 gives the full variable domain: KAGVTQTPRYLIKTRGQQVTLSCSPISGHRSVSWYQQTPGQGLQFLFEYFSETQRNKGNFPGRFSGRQFSNSRSEMNVSTLELGDSALYLCASSLDGAQGYTFGSGTRLTVV.

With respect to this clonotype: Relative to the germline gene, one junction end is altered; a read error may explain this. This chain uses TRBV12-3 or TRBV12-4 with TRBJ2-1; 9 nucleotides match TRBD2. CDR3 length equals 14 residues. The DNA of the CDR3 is TGTGCCAGCTGTCTGGGACTAGCCTACAATGAGCAGTTCTTT. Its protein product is CASCLGLAYNEQFF.

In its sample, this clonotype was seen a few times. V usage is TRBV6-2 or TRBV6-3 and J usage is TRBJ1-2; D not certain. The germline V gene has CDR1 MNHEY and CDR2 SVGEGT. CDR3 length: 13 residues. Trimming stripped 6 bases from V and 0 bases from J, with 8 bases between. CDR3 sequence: CASRPAANYGYTF. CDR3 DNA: TGTGCCAGCAGACCTGCAGCTAACTATGGCTACACCTTC.

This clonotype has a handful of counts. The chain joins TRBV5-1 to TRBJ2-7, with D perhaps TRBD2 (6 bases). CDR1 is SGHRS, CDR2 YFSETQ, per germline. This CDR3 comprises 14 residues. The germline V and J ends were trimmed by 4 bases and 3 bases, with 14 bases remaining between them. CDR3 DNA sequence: TGCGCCAGCAGCCGCGGGACCCAGAACTACGAGCAGTACTTC. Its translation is CASSRGTQNYEQYF. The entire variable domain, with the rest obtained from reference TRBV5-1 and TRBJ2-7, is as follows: KAGVTQTPRYLIKTRGQQVTLSCSPISGHRSVSWYQQTPGQGLQFLFEYFSETQRNKGNFPGRFSGRQFSNSRSEMNVSTLELGDSALYLCASSRGTQNYEQYFGPGTRLTVT.

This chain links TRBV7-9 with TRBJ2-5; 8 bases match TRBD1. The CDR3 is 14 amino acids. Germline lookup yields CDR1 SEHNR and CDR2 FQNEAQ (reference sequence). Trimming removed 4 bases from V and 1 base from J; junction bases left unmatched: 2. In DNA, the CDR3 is TGTGCCAGCAGCTGGACAGGGCTCCAAGAGACCCAGTACTTC. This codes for CASSWTGLQETQYF.

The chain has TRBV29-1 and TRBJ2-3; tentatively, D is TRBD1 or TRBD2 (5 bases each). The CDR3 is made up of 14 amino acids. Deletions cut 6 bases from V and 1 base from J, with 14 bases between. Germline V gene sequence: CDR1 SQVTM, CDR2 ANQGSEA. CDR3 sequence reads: CSVLRDAGTDTQYF. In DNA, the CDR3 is TGCAGCGTCCTCCGGGACGCAGGCACAGATACGCAGTATTTT.